The source of this T cell receptor beta chain is a study of T cells in Graves' hyperthyroidism and ophthalmopathy. Study-level background: At the time of initial diagnosis and before any treatment, peripheral blood was collected. Study-wide findings and caveats: Most expanded thyroid clonotypes above 0.001 recurred in blood.

This clonotype showed up just a few times. Its antigen is still unknown. Patients counted as stable if ophthalmopathy did not develop within 18 months. Template material for amplifying TCR beta CDR3 regions consisted of RNA transcripts. The HTBI primer set drove a first-round RT-PCR of the TCR CDR3. MiXCR, applied by TCRdb to the multiplex PCR reads, yields one record per CDR3 protein. This repertoire shows 550,000 to 600,000 distinct CDR3 sequences, over 15% found once; its top ten account for 18%. CDR1 is SGHTA, CDR2 FQGNSA, per germline. CDR3 length: 13 amino acids. Trimming pared 5 bases from V and 0 bases from J, leaving 8 bases between.

Sequencing was performed on blood. The gene calls are TRBV7-2 and TRBJ2-7; no reliable D call. This sequence originates from a woman aged 18-29 years with Graves' hyperthyroidism. This chain's CDR3 is CASSPYTSYEQYF. CDR3 sequence (DNA): TGTGCCAGCAGCCCCTATACCTCCTACGAGCAGTACTTC. Variable domain in full (rest from reference TRBV7-2 and TRBJ2-7): GAGVSQSPSNKVTEKGKDVELRCDPISGHTALYWYRQSLGQGLEFLIYFQGNSAPDKSGLPSDRFSAERTGGSVSTLTIQRTQQEDSAVYLCASSPYTSYEQYFGPGTRLTVT.